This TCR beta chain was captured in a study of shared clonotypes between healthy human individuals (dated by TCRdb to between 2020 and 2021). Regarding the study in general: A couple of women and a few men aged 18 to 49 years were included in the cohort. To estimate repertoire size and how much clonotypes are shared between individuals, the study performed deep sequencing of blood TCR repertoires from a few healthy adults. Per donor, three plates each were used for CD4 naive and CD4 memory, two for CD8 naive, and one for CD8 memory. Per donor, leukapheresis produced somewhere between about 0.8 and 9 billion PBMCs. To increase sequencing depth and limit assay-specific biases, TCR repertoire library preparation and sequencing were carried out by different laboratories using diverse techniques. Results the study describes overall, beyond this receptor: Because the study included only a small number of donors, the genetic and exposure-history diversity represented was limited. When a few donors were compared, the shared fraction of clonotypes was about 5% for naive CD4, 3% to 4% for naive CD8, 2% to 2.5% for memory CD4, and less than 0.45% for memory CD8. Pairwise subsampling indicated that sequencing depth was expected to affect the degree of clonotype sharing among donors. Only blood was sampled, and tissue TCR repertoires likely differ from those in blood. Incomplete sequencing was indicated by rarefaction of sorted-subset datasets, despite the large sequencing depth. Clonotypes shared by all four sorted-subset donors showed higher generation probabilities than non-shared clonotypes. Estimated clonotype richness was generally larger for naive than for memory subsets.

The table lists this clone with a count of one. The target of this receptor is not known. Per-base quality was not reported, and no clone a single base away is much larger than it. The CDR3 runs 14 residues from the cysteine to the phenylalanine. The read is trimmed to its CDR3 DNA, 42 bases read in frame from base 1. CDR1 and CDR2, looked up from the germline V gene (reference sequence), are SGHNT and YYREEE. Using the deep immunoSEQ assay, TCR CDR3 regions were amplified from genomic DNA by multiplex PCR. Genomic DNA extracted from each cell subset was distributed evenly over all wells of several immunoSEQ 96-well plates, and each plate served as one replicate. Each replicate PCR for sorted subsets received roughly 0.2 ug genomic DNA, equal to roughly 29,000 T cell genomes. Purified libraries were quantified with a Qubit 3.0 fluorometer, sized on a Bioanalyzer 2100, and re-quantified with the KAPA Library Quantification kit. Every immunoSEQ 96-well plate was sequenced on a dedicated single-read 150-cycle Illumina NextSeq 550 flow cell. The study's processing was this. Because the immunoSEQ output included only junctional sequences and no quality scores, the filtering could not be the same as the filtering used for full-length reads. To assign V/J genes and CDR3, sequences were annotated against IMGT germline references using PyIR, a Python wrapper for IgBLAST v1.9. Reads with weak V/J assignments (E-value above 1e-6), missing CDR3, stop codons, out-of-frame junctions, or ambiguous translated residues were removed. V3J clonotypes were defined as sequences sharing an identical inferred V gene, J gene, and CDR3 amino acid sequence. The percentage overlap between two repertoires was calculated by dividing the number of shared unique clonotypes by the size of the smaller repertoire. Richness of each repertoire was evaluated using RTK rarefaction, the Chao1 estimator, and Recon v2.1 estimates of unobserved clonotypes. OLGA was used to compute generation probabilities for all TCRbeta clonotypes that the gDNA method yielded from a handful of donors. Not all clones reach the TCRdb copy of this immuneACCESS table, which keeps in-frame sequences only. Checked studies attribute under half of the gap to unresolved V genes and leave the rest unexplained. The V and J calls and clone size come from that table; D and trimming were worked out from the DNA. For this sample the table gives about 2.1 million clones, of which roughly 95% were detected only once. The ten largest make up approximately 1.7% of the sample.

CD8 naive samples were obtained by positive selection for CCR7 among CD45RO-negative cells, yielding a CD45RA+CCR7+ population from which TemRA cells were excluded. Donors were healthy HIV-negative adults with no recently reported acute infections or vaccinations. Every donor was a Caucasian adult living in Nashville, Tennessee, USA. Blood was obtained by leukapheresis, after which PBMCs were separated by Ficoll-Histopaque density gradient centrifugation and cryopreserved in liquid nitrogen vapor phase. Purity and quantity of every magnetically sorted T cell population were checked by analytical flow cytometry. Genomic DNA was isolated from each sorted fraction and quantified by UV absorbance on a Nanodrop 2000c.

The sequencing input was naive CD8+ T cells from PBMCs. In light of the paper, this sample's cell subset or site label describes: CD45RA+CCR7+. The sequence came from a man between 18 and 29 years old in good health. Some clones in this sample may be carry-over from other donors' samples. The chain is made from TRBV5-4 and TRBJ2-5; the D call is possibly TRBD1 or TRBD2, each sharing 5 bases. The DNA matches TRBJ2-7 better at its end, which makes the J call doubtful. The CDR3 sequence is CASTDRDGTYEQYF. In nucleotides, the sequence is TGTGCCAGCACTGACCGGGACGGAACCTACGAGCAGTACTTC.